These 30 T cell receptor beta chains share one sample of origin, sequenced in a study of cytomegalovirus exposure and HLA in healthy donors. A multiplex PCR was run with 60 Vbeta primers and 13 Jbeta primers. Generated by immunoSEQ multiplex PCR, the TCRdb table keeps only in-frame clones and is missing some. In the table there are fewer than 140,000 clones, roughly four fifths of which are singletons. The sample was PBMCs. Every receptor here comes from a man aged 50 to 60 in good health and CMV-seronegative.

This clone has only a few counts. V and J are TRBV6-1 and TRBJ2-3; D perhaps matches TRBD1 (5 bases). CDR3 length: 16 amino acids. Germline CDR1 is MNHNS and CDR2 is SASEGT. V was cut by 1 base and J by 5 bases, with 16 bases left in between. This CDR3 is CASSEDTGFLGDTQYF. Written as DNA, the CDR3 is TGTGCCAGCAGTGAAGACACAGGTTTCCTGGGAGATACGCAGTATTTT.

V is TRBV6-1 and J is TRBJ1-2, with D possibly TRBD1 on 5 matching bases. Trimming cost V 2 bases and J 2 bases, with 6 bases left between them. The CDR3 runs to 13 residues. Germline V gene sequence: CDR1 MNHNS, CDR2 SASEGT. The CDR3 region is CASSENRNYGYTF. As DNA, the CDR3 is TGTGCCAGCAGTGAAAACAGGAACTATGGCTACACCTTC.

The chain has TRBV29-1 and TRBJ1-2, with 12 bases aligning to TRBD1. Germline V gene sequence: CDR1 SQVTM, CDR2 ANQGSEA. There are 14 residues in the CDR3. The ends lost 5 bases at V and 8 bases at J; junction bases unmatched: 9. DNA for the CDR3: TGCAGCGTTCATCTGGGACAGGGGGCTTTAGGCTACACCTTC. Its translation: CSVHLGQGALGYTF.

The V and J genes are TRBV28 and TRBJ2-7, with 9 bases lining up with TRBD1. The CDR3 is 11 residues long. Unmatched junction bases numbered 1, after V lost 9 bases and J lost 4 bases. Germline CDR1 is MDHEN and CDR2 is SYDVKM. The CDR3: CASGTGYEQYV. Here the CDR3 DNA reads TGTGCCAGTGGGACAGGGTACGAGCAGTACGTC.

The chain couples TRBV18 to TRBJ1-5, with D perhaps matching TRBD1 (5 bases). Germline V lookup: CDR1 KGHSH, CDR2 LQKENI. There are 17 residues in the CDR3. Trimming stripped 2 bases from V and 4 bases from J, with 18 bases between. This CDR3 is CASSPWGWTQINQPQHF. As DNA, the CDR3 is TGTGCCAGCTCACCATGGGGTTGGACACAGATAAATCAGCCCCAGCATTTT.

V gene TRBV11-1 combines with J gene TRBJ2-2, with a weak D call TRBD2 (5 bases). This CDR3 region has 16 residues. The germline V gene has CDR1 SGHAT and CDR2 FQDESV (reference sequence). V was clipped by 2 bases and J by 1 base, with 11 bases between them. The DNA of the CDR3 is TGTGCCAGCAGCTTACTACGGGGAAGGAACACCGGGGAGCTGTTTTTT. It translates to CASSLLRGRNTGELFF. Based on the CDR3 plus reference TRBV11-1 and TRBJ2-2, the full variable domain is EAEVAQSPRYKITEKSQAVAFWCDPISGHATLYWYRQILGQGPELLVQFQDESVVDDSQLPKDRFSAERLKGVDSTLKIQPAELGDSAMYLCASSLLRGRNTGELFFGEGSRLTVL.

The J gene is TRBJ2-3, the V gene TRBV11-2; D might be TRBD2 (7 bases). V was cut by 1 base and J by 3 bases, with 11 bases left in between. The CDR3 length is 15 residues. Germline lookup yields CDR1 SGHAT and CDR2 FQNNGV. The CDR3 is CASSLVGGRTDTQYF. The CDR3 bases are TGTGCCAGCAGCTTAGTGGGGGGGCGGACAGATACGCAGTATTTT.

In DNA, the CDR3 is TGCGCCAGCAGCTTGAGTAGCGGGGAAGGAAATGAGCAGTTCTTC. It encodes CASSLSSGEGNEQFF. The V and J genes are TRBV5-1 and TRBJ2-1, with 8 bases lining up with TRBD2. This CDR3 comprises 15 residues. Germline V gene data show CDR1 as SGHRS and CDR2 as YFSETQ. V lost 1 base to trimming and J lost 7 bases; unmatched junction nucleotides: 7. The variable domain in full, completed from reference TRBV5-1 and TRBJ2-1, reads KAGVTQTPRYLIKTRGQQVTLSCSPISGHRSVSWYQQTPGQGLQFLFEYFSETQRNKGNFPGRFSGRQFSNSRSEMNVSTLELGDSALYLCASSLSSGEGNEQFFGPGTRLTVL.

The gene calls are TRBV19 and TRBJ1-2; 9 bases match TRBD1. Losses at the gene ends were 5 bases for V and 3 bases for J; bases not matched to a gene: 7. Germline CDR1 and CDR2: LNHDA and SQIVND (reference sequence). The CDR3 has 15 residues. The CDR3 region is CASSAQGADDYGYTF. The CDR3, as DNA: TGTGCCAGTAGTGCACAGGGGGCTGACGACTATGGCTACACCTTC.

CDR3 nucleotide sequence: TGTGCCAGCAGTAGACAGGGTACGGGAAACACCATATATTTT. Translating gives CASSRQGTGNTIYF. The genes are TRBV6-5 and TRBJ1-3; 7 nucleotides line up with TRBD1. Per the germline V gene, CDR1 is MNHEY and CDR2 is SVGAGI. After removal of 5 bases from V and 4 bases from J, the junction contained 5 bases not matched to a gene. CDR3 length: 14 residues.

The chain is built from TRBV28 and TRBJ1-1, with 8 bases fitting TRBD1. Germline V gene data show CDR1 as MDHEN and CDR2 as SYDVKM. The CDR3 runs 17 residues. V was pared by 1 base and J by 4 bases, with 11 bases of the junction left unmatched. The CDR3 is CASSLYRGSLKSTEAFF. CDR3 nucleotides: TGTGCCAGCAGTTTATACAGGGGGTCGTTGAAGAGCACTGAAGCTTTCTTT.

The gene calls are TRBV5-4 and TRBJ1-2; D gene unclear. The CDR3 sequence is 15 residues long. With 0 bases removed from V and 8 bases from J, the gap between germline ends came to 17 bases. Germline loops: CDR1 SGHNT, CDR2 YYREEE (reference sequence). CDR3 sequence (DNA): TGTGCCAGCAGCTTGGGGGCGGGCAGCACAAGGGGCTACACCTTC. Translating gives CASSLGAGSTRGYTF.

J is TRBJ1-4 and V is TRBV6-6; D gene ambiguous. The CDR3 spans 13 residues. Trimming pared 7 bases from V and 4 bases from J, leaving 10 bases between. The V gene's germline CDR1 is MNHNY and CDR2 SVGAGI (reference sequence). CDR3: CASTNSLNEKLFF. In DNA form, the CDR3 reads TGTGCCAGCACGAACAGCCTTAATGAAAAACTGTTTTTT.

The rearrangement links TRBV10-1 to TRBJ1-3; no reliable D call. CDR1 is WNHNN, CDR2 SYGVQD, per germline (reference sequence). The CDR3 totals 14 residues. V lost 4 bases, J lost 5 bases, and 12 bases lay in between. The CDR3 sequence is CASSAGSGRNTIYF. CDR3 bases: TGCGCCAGCAGTGCCGGGAGCGGGAGAAACACCATATATTTT.

The V gene is TRBV30, the J gene TRBJ2-3, with 8 bases fitting TRBD2. Per germline, CDR1 GTSNPN and CDR2 SVGIG (reference sequence). The CDR3 runs to 19 residues. The V and J ends lost 5 bases and 3 bases, in that order; junction bases with no gene match: 22. CDR3 in amino acids: CAWDLLRKRGGPKTDTQYF. DNA for the CDR3: TGTGCCTGGGACCTCCTTCGGAAACGGGGGGGCCCGAAAACAGATACGCAGTATTTT. The complete variable domain, with remaining parts taken from reference TRBV30 and TRBJ2-3, reads SQTIHQWPATLVQPVGSPLSLECTVEGTSNPNLYWYRQAAGRGLQLLFYSVGIGQISSEVPQNLSASRPQDRQFILSSKKLLLSDSGFYLCAWDLLRKRGGPKTDTQYFGPGTRLTVL.

The rearrangement links TRBV28 to TRBJ1-2, with 7 nucleotides matching TRBD1. Germline V CDR1 and CDR2: MDHEN, SYDVKM. The V gene end was trimmed by 5 bases and the J gene end by 4 bases; junction bases not matched to a gene: 10. The CDR3 has 15 amino acids. In DNA, the CDR3 is TGTGCCAGCAGTGATACGACAGGGCGAGCCTATGGCTACACCTTC. Its protein is CASSDTTGRAYGYTF.

The rearrangement uses TRBV5-1 and TRBJ1-6; D uncertain. Trimming took off 4 bases at V and 1 base at J, with 9 bases between the two ends. The CDR3 loop spans 15 amino acids. Germline V CDR1 and CDR2: SGHRS, YFSETQ. In DNA form, the CDR3 reads TGCGCCAGCAGCCGGGAGAGTTCCTATAATTCACCCCTCCACTTT. It yields the protein CASSRESSYNSPLHF.

The chain couples TRBV19 to TRBJ2-3; 12 bases line up with TRBD2. Looked up from germline, CDR1 is LNHDA and CDR2 is SQIVND (reference sequence). This CDR3 has 17 amino acids. V gave up 5 bases and J gave up 3 bases; unmatched junction bases: 9. CDR3 in amino acids: CASSLASGGALTDTQYF. Written as DNA, the CDR3 is TGTGCCAGTAGTCTGGCTAGCGGGGGGGCCTTAACAGATACGCAGTATTTT.

In its sample, this clone was seen a few times. The chain employs TRBV14 and TRBJ2-7, with D perhaps TRBD2 (6 bases). The CDR3 length is 15 residues. Deletions cut 2 bases from V and 4 bases from J, with 15 bases between. The V gene's germline CDR1 is SGHDN and CDR2 FVKESK. CDR3 in DNA: TGTGCCAGCAGCCAACGGGGACTGGGGGGTTACGAGCAGTACTTC. As protein: CASSQRGLGGYEQYF. Variable domain in full (rest from reference TRBV14 and TRBJ2-7): EAGVTQFPSHSVIEKGQTVTLRCDPISGHDNLYWYRRVMGKEIKFLLHFVKESKQDESGMPNNRFLAERTGGTYSTLKVQPAELEDSGVYFCASSQRGLGGYEQYFGPGTRLTVT.

The chain recombines TRBV5-5 with TRBJ1-1, with D unresolved. The CDR3 is 12 residues long. The germline CDR1 and CDR2 sequences are SGHKS and YYEKEE (reference sequence). Trimming pared 1 base from V and 3 bases from J, leaving 4 bases between. The DNA for the CDR3 is TGTGCCAGCAGCTTGACGGACACTGAAGCTTTCTTT. This gives the protein CASSLTDTEAFF.

The chain links TRBV2 to TRBJ1-1; possible D gene TRBD1, 6 bases. The CDR3 is made up of 14 amino acids. V lost 6 bases and J lost 1, with 12 bases in between. The germline gives CDR1 SNHLY, CDR2 FYNNEI. The CDR3 region is CASSVTTGNTEAFF. CDR3 sequence (DNA): TGTGCCAGCAGCGTTACGACAGGGAACACTGAAGCTTTCTTT.

The chain joins TRBV28 to TRBJ2-2; D might be TRBD2 (5 bases). The CDR3 has 13 amino acids. CDR1 and CDR2 (germline): MDHEN, SYDVKM. Trimming took off 2 bases at V and 5 bases at J, with 6 bases between the two ends. In nucleotides, the CDR3 is TGTGCCAGCAGTTTACGGGATACCGGGGAGCTGTTTTTT. This gives the protein CASSLRDTGELFF.

This clone has a handful of counts. CDR3 sequence (DNA): TGTGCCAGCAGCGGAACAGGGGTTATCGGTCAGCCCCAGCATTTT. Its translation: CASSGTGVIGQPQHF. The J gene is TRBJ1-5, the V gene TRBV9, with 7 bases aligning to TRBD1. Trimming at V came to 3 bases and at J to 6 bases, leaving 9 bases not matched to a gene. The CDR3 sequence is 15 residues long. CDR1 and CDR2 from the germline V gene are SGDLS and YYNGEE.

DNA of the CDR3: TGCGCCAGCAGCTTGGAAGGGGGACAGCCCCAGCATTTT. Protein sequence: CASSLEGGQPQHF. V is TRBV5-1 and J is TRBJ1-5, with a weak D call TRBD1 (6 bases). CDR1 and CDR2 (germline): SGHRS, YFSETQ. The germline V and J ends were trimmed by 0 bases and 7 bases, with 8 bases remaining between them. The CDR3 is 13 amino acids. The full variable domain, completed using reference TRBV5-1 and TRBJ1-5, is KAGVTQTPRYLIKTRGQQVTLSCSPISGHRSVSWYQQTPGQGLQFLFEYFSETQRNKGNFPGRFSGRQFSNSRSEMNVSTLELGDSALYLCASSLEGGQPQHFGDGTRLSIL.

The V gene is TRBV18, the J gene TRBJ1-6, with D tentatively TRBD1 (6 bases). The CDR3 loop spans 16 amino acids. Looked up from germline, CDR1 is KGHSH and CDR2 is LQKENI. The V end was cut by 2 bases, the J end by 10 bases, with 18 bases between. The CDR3 reads CASSPGAKQGYSPLHF. CDR3 nucleotides: TGTGCCAGCTCACCAGGTGCAAAACAGGGCTACTCACCCCTCCACTTT. The variable domain in full, with the rest retrieved from reference TRBV18 and TRBJ1-6, is NAGVMQNPRHLVRRRGQEARLRCSPMKGHSHVYWYRQLPEEGLKFMVYLQKENIIDESGMPKERFSAEFPKEGPSILRIQQVVRGDSAAYFCASSPGAKQGYSPLHFGNGTRLTVT.

The CDR3 region is CASSPTRDRVQPQHF. CDR3 nucleotide sequence: TGTGCCAGTAGTCCGACTCGGGACAGGGTACAGCCCCAGCATTTT. The chain is built from TRBV19 and TRBJ1-5; 9 bases map to TRBD1. The CDR3 totals 15 residues. Germline CDR1 and CDR2: LNHDA and SQIVND (reference sequence). Trimming cost V 5 bases and J 7 bases; bases outside gene matches: 9.

This clone is a singleton in its sample. The chain combines TRBV18 with TRBJ1-1; 10 bases map to TRBD1. V lost 5 bases, J lost 6 bases, and 15 bases stayed unmatched. Germline CDR1 and CDR2: KGHSH and LQKENI. This CDR3 contains 17 residues. CDR3 sequence: CASSYMSDRGRKAEAFF. CDR3 in DNA: TGTGCCAGCTCATATATGTCGGACAGGGGGAGGAAGGCTGAAGCTTTCTTT.

The rearrangement joins TRBV6-5 to TRBJ1-5; 7 nucleotides match TRBD1. CDR1 and CDR2 from the germline V gene are MNHEY and SVGAGI. The CDR3 has 16 amino acids. The ends lost 4 bases at V and 5 bases at J; junction bases unmatched: 11. The DNA for the CDR3 is TGTGCCAGCAGTTCCGTTCCGGGACAGATGGATCAGCCCCAGCATTTT. Translated: CASSSVPGQMDQPQHF.

The chain recombines TRBV5-4 with TRBJ1-1; the match to TRBD1 covers 7 bases. There are 15 residues in the CDR3. With 4 bases clipped from V and 0 bases from J, the junction kept 6 bases outside the gene matches. Per the germline V gene, CDR1 is SGHNT and CDR2 is YYREEE (reference sequence). CDR3 sequence (DNA): TGTGCCAGCAGCCCTCGAGACAGGGTGAACACTGAAGCTTTCTTT. Protein sequence: CASSPRDRVNTEAFF.

The V gene is TRBV9, the J gene TRBJ1-2; possibly TRBD1 for D (5 bases). The CDR3 loop spans 18 amino acids. From germline, CDR1 is SGDLS and CDR2 YYNGEE. V was clipped by 3 bases and J by 7 bases, with 28 bases between them. The CDR3 coding sequence is TGTGCCAGCAGCGGTGGGGCTAAGTTGGACGGGGGGTTTGCTGGCTACACCTTC. Amino acid sequence: CASSGGAKLDGGFAGYTF.